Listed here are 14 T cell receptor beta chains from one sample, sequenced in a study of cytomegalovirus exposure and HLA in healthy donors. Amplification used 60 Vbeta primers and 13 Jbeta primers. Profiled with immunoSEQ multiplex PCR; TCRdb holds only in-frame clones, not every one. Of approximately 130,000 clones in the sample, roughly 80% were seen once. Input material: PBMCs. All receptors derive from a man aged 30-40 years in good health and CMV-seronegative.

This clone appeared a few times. This chain's CDR3 is CASSLVRGNQPQHF. CDR3 sequence (DNA): TGTGCCAGCAGCTTAGTGAGGGGGAATCAGCCCCAGCATTTT. V is TRBV7-2 and J is TRBJ1-5; D perhaps matches TRBD1 (6 bases). The V gene's germline CDR1 is SGHTA and CDR2 FQGNSA. V lost 1 base, J lost 4 bases, and 8 bases lay in between. CDR3 size: 14 residues.

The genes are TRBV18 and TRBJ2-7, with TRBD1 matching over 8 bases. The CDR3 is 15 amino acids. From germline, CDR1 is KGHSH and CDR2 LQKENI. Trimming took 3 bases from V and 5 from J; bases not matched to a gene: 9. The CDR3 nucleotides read TGTGCCAGCTCACCTACCCGGACAGGGATGGACGAGCAGTACTTC. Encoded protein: CASSPTRTGMDEQYF.

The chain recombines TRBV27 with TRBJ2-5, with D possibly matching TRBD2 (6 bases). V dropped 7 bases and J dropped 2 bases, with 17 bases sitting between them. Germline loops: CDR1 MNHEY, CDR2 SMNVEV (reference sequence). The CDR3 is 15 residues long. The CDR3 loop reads CASIETGDLQETQYF. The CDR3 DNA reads TGTGCCAGCATAGAAACGGGGGACTTACAAGAGACCCAGTACTTC.

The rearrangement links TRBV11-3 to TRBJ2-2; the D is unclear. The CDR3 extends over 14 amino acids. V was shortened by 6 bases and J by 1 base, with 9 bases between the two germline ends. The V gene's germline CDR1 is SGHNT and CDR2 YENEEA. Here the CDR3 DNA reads TGTGCCAGCAGTGGAACGGGGAACACCGGGGAGCTGTTTTTT. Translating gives CASSGTGNTGELFF.

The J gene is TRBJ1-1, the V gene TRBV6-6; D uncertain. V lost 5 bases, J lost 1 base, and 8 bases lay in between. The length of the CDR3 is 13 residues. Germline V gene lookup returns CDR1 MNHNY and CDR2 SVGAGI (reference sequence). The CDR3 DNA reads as TGTGCCAGCAGTACCCTCGGGAACACTGAAGCTTTCTTT. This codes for CASSTLGNTEAFF.

The CDR3 coding sequence is TGCGCCAGCAGCCAAGACCCAAGTAGCTCCTACAATGAGCAGTTCTTC. Translated: CASSQDPSSSYNEQFF. The V gene is TRBV4-3, the J gene TRBJ2-1; D unresolved. Germline loops: CDR1 LGHNA, CDR2 YSLEER. The CDR3 totals 16 residues. V was pared by 0 bases and J by 0 bases, with 9 bases between.

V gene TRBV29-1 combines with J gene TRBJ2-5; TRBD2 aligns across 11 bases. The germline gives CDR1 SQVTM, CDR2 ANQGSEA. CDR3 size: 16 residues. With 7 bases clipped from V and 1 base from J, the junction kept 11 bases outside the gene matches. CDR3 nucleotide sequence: TGCAGCGCAGAGAAGCGGACTAGCGGGTTCCAAGAGACCCAGTACTTC. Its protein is CSAEKRTSGFQETQYF.

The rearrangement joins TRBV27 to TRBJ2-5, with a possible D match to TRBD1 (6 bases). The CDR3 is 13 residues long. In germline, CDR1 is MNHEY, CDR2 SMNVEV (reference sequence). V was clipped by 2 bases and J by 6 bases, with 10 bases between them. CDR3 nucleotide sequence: TGTGCCAGCAGTTTAGGACAGATACAGACCCAGTACTTC. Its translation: CASSLGQIQTQYF.

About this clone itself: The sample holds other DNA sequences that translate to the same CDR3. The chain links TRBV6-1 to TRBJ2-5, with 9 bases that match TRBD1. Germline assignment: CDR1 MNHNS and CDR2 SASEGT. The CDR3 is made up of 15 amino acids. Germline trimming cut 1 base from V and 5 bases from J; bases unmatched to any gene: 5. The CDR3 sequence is CASSEETGGRETQYF. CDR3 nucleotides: TGTGCCAGCAGTGAAGAGACAGGGGGTCGGGAGACCCAGTACTTC.

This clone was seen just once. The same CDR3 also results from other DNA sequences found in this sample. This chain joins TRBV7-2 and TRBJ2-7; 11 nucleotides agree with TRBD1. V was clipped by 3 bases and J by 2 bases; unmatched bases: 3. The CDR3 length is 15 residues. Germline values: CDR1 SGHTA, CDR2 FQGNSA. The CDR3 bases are TGTGCCAGCAGCTTGGGGGGACAGGGGGCCTACGAGCAGTACTTC. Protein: CASSLGGQGAYEQYF.

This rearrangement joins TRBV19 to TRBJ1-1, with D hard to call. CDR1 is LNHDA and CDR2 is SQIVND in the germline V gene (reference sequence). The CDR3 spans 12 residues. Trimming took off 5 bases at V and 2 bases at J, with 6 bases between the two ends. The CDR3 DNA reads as TGTGCCAGTAGTCCAACAAACACTGAAGCTTTCTTT. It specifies CASSPTNTEAFF.

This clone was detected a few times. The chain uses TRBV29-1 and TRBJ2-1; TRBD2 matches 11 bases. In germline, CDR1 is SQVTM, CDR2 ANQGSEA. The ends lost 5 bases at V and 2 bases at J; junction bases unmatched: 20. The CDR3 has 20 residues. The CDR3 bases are TGCAGCGTTCCCGGGACAGGGAAAACGGCGGGACTAGCGGCCTACAATGAGCAGTTCTTC. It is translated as CSVPGTGKTAGLAAYNEQFF.

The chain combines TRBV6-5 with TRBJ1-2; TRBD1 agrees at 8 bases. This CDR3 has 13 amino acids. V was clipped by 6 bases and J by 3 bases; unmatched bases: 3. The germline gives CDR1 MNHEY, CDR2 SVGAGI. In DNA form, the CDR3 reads TGTGCCAGCAGCCCGGACAGGGACTATGGCTACACCTTC. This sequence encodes CASSPDRDYGYTF.

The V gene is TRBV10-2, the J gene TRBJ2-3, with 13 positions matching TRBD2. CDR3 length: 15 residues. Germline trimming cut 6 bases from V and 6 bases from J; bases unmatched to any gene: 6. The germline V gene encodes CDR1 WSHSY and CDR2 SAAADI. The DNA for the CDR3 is TGCGCCAGCAGCTCCGGGACTAGCGGGATTGATACGCAGTATTTT. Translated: CASSSGTSGIDTQYF.